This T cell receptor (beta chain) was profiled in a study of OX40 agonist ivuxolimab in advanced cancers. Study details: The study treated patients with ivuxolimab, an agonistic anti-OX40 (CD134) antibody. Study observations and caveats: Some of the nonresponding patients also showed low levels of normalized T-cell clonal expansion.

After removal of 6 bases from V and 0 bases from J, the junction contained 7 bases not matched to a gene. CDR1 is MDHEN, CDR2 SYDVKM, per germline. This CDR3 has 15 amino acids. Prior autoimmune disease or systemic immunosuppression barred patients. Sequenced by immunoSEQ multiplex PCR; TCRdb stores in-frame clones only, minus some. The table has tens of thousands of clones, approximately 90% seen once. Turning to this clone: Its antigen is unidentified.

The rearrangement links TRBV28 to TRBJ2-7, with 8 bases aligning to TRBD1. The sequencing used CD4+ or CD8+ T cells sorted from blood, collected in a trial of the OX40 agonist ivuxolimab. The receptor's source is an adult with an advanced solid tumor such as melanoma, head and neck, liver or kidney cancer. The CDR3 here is CASSPGQGSSYEQYF. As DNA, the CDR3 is TGTGCCAGCAGCCCCGGACAGGGTTCCTCCTACGAGCAGTACTTC.